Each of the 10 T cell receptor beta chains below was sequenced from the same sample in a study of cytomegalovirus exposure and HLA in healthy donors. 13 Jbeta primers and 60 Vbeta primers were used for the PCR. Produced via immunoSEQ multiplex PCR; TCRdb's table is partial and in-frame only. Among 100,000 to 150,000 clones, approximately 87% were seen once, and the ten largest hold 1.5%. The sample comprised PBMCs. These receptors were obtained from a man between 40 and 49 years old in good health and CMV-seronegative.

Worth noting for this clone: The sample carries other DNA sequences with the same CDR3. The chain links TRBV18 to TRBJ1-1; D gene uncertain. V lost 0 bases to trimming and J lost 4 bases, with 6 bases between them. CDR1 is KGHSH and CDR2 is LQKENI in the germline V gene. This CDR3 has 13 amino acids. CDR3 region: CASSPPGGTEAFF. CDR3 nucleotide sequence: TGTGCCAGCTCACCACCCGGTGGCACTGAAGCTTTCTTT.

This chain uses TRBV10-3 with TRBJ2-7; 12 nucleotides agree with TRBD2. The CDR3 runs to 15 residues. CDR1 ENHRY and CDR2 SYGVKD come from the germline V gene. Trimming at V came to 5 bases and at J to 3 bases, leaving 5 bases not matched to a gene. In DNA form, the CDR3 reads TGTGCCATCAGTCCTAGCGGGAGGGCCGACTACGAGCAGTACTTC. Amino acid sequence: CAISPSGRADYEQYF.

The DNA for the CDR3 is TGTGCCAGCAGCTTCCGGGAGAACTACGAGCAGTACTTC. Protein product: CASSFRENYEQYF. The rearrangement uses TRBV9 and TRBJ2-7; tentatively, D is TRBD2 (6 bases). The CDR3 spans 13 residues. Trimming pared 4 bases from V and 3 bases from J, leaving 11 bases between. Germline V gives CDR1 SGDLS, CDR2 YYNGEE. The full variable domain, in which reference TRBV9 and TRBJ2-7 provide the parts outside the CDR3, is DSGVTQTPKHLITATGQRVTLRCSPRSGDLSVYWYQQSLDQGLQFLIQYYNGEERAKGNILERFSAQQFPDLHSELNLSSLELGDSALYFCASSFRENYEQYFGPGTRLTVT.

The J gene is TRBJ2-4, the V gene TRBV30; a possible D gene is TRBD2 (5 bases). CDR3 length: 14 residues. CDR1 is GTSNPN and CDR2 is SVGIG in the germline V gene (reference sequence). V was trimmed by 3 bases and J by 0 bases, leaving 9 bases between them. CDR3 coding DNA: TGTGCCTGGAGACCGGCGGGAGCCAAAAACATTCAGTACTTC. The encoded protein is CAWRPAGAKNIQYF. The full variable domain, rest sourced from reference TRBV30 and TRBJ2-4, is SQTIHQWPATLVQPVGSPLSLECTVEGTSNPNLYWYRQAAGRGLQLLFYSVGIGQISSEVPQNLSASRPQDRQFILSSKKLLLSDSGFYLCAWRPAGAKNIQYFGAGTRLSVL.

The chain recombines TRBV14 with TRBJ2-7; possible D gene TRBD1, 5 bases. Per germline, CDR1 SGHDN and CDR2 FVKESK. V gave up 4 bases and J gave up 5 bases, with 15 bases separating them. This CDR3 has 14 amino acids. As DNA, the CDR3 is TGTGCCAGCAGCCTCAAGACAGTTCTCGACGAGCAGTACTTC. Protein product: CASSLKTVLDEQYF.

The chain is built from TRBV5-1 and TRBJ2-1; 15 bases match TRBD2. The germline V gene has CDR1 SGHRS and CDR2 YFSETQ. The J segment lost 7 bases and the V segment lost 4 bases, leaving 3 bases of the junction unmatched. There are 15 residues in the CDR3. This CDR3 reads CASSPGLAGGNEQFF. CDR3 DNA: TGCGCCAGCAGCCCGGGACTAGCGGGGGGAAATGAGCAGTTCTTC.

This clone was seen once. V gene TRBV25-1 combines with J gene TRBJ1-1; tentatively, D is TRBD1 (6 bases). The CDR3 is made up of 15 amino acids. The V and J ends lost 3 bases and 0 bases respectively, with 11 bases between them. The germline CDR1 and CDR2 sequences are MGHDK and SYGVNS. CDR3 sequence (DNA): TGTGCCAGCAGTGAGGCAGGGGCGCTGAACACTGAAGCTTTCTTT. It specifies CASSEAGALNTEAFF.

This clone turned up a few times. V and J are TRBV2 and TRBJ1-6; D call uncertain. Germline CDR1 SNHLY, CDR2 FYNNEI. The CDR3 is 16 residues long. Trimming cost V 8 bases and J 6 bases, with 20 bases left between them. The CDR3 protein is CASYYGGILANSPLHF. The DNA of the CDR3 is TGTGCCAGCTACTACGGAGGGATTCTTGCTAATTCACCCCTCCACTTT.

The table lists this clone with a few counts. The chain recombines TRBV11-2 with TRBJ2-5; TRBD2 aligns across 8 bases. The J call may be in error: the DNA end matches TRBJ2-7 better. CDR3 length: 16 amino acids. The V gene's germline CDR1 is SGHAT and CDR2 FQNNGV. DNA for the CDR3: TGTGCCAGCAGCTCCACTAGCGGAGTCCGCTCCTACGAGCAGTACTTC. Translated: CASSSTSGVRSYEQYF.

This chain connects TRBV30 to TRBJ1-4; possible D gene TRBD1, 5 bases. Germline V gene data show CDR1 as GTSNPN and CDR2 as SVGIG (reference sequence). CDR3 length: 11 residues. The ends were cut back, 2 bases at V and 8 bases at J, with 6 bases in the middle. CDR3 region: CAWSKGEKLFF. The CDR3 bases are TGTGCCTGGAGTAAGGGGGAAAAACTGTTTTTT.